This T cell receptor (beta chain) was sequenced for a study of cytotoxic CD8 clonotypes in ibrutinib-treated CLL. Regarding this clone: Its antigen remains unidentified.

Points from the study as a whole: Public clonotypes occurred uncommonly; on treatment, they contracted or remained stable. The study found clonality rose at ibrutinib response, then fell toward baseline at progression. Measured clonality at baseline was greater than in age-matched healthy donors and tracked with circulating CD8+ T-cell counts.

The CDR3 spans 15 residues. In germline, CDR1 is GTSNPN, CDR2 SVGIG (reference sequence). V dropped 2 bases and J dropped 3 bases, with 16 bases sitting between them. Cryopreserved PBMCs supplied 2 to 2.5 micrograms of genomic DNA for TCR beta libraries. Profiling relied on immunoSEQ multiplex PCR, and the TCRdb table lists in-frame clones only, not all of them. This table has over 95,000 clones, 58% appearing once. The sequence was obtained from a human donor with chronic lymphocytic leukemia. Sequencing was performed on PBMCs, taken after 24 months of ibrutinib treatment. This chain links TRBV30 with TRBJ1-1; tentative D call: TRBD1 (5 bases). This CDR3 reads CAWSPSQGADTEAFF. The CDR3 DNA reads TGTGCCTGGAGTCCATCTCAGGGTGCGGACACTGAAGCTTTCTTT.